The subject of this entry is one TCR beta chain. The target of this receptor is not known. A commercial ELISA kit detecting HCMV-specific IgG in serum was used to determine HCMV serostatus. Peripheral blood mononuclear cells were isolated from blood by Ficoll density gradient centrifugation. Sequencing relied on an Illumina HiSeq 2000. The TCR beta cDNA libraries were made using 5'RACE template switching, a step that added both a universal primer site and unique molecular identifiers. cDNA synthesis was primed from the TCR beta constant segment and was followed by two successive PCR amplification steps. Per the authors' processing: Reads were demultiplexed and grouped by UMI with MIGEC, and clonotypes were assembled and quantified with MiTCR. Only TCR cDNA sequences supported by at least two reads were kept to exclude erroneous sequences. The tcR package was used for downstream repertoire analysis, with clonotypes matched between fractions based on CDR3 nucleotide sequence plus V segment. VDJmatch was used to annotate antigen specificity against VDJdb, with one amino acid substitution in CDR3 allowed. TCRdb reprocessed the reads, so every CDR3 protein sequence counts as one entry and DNA is not shown. The V and J calls follow TCRdb's processing rather than the paper's. The sample table holds about 380,000 distinct CDR3 sequences. The top ten constitute 5% to 5.5% of the sample.

From its cysteine to its phenylalanine, the CDR3 spans 15 amino acids. DNA is not recorded here. Looking up the germline V gene yields CDR1 SGHTA and CDR2 FQGNSA. These data come from a study of T cells expressing NK-cell markers (dated by TCRdb to the early 2020s). Background on the whole study: Eight or nine donors provided sorted CD3+CD56+NKG2C+, CD3+CD56+NKG2C- and CD3+CD56-NKG2C+ T-cell subsets, whose TCR beta-chain repertoires were profiled. Seven of the eight sequenced donors were HCMV-seropositive and one was HCMV-seronegative. Illumina HiSeq 2000/2500, MiSeq or NextSeq was used to sequence libraries as 2 x 150 bp reads. The study sequenced eight donors, all healthy volunteers chosen at random: three men and five women.

What the work shows at the level of the full study, not this receptor alone: It remained unclear whether the expanded NKG2C-expressing T cell clones were specific for HCMV antigens. Those dominant clonotypes were again the most abundant among CD3+CD56-NKG2C+ cells in a few donors, at about 25-65%. In more than 5 donors, the dominant CD3+CD56+NKG2C+ clonotypes were found to rank among the top 10 CD8+ clonotypes and to make up 1.0-7.0% of CD8+ T cells.

This TCR derives from a man aged 18 to 69 in good health. Input material: blood T cells: a sorted CD56 or NKG2C T cell subset, CD4+ or CD8+ T cells, or bulk PBMC T cells (not recorded which). The rearrangement combines TRBV7-2 with TRBJ2-7; TCRdb indicates TRBD2, and absent DNA this call remains unverified. CDR3 sequence: CASSQGGLAGVEQYF.